This T cell receptor beta chain was recorded in a study of blood T cells in healthy people across ages. Germline V gene lookup returns CDR1 SGHTA and CDR2 FQGNSA. V lost 4 bases to trimming and J lost 0 bases, with 12 bases between them. The CDR3 contains 15 residues. Primers used in a second PCR of roughly 7 to 12 cycles were a sample-barcoded 5' primer and a J-beta primer mix. One entry per CDR3 protein results from TCRdb running MiXCR on the 5' RACE reads. The sample records around 2 million distinct CDR3 sequences, approximately 39% being singletons. The J gene is TRBJ1-2, the V gene TRBV7-2; D is possibly TRBD1 (5 bases). This receptor was obtained from a human donor in good health. The sample consisted of blood. DNA for the CDR3: TGTGCCAGCAGCTGGGGGGGTGGAACTAACTATGGCTACACCTTC. It is translated as CASSWGGGTNYGYTF. The whole variable domain, remainder taken from reference TRBV7-2 and TRBJ1-2, is GAGVSQSPSNKVTEKGKDVELRCDPISGHTALYWYRQSLGQGLEFLIYFQGNSAPDKSGLPSDRFSAERTGGSVSTLTIQRTQQEDSAVYLCASSWGGGTNYGYTFGSGTRLTVV.